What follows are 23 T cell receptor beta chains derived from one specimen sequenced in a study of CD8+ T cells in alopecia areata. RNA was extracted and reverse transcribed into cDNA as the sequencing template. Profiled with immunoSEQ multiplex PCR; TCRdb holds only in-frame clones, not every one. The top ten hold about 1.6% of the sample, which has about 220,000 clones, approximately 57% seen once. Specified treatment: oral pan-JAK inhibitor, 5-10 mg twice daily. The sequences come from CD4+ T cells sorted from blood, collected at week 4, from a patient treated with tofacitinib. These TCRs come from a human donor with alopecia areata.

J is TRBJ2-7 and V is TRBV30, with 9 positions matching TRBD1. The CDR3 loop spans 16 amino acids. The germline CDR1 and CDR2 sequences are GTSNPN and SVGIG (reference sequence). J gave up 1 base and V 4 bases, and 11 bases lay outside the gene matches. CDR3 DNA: TGTGCCTGGACCAGTCCGGGGACAGGGAGGTCCTACGAGCAGTACTTC. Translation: CAWTSPGTGRSYEQYF.

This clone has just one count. This chain's CDR3 is CASHPRQTNYGYTF. The CDR3, as DNA: TGTGCCAGCCATCCGAGACAAACTAACTATGGCTACACCTTC. The chain links TRBV6-6 to TRBJ1-2; D remains ambiguous. CDR3 length equals 14 residues. V shed 8 bases and J shed 0 bases, with 13 bases lying between them. Germline assignment: CDR1 MNHNY and CDR2 SVGAGI (reference sequence).

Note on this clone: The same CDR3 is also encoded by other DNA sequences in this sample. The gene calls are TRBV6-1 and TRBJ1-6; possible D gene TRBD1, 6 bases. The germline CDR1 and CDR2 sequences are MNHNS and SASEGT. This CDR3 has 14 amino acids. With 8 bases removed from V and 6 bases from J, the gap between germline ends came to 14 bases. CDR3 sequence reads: CASQPGGLNSPLHF. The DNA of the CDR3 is TGTGCCAGCCAACCGGGGGGGCTTAATTCACCCCTCCACTTT.

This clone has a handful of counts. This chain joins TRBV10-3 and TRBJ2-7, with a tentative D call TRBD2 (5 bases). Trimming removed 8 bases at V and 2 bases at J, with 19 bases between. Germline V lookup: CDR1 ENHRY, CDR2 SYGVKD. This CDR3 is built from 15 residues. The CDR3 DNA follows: TGTGCCATCGCTCCGGGTATGGGGAGCCCCTACGAGCAGTACTTC. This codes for CAIAPGMGSPYEQYF.

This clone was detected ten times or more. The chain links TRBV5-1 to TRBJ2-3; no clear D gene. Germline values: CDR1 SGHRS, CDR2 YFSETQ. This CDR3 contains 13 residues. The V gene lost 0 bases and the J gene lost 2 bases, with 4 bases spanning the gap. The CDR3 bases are TGCGCCAGCAGCTTGGGCAACACAGATACGCAGTATTTT. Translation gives CASSLGNTDTQYF.

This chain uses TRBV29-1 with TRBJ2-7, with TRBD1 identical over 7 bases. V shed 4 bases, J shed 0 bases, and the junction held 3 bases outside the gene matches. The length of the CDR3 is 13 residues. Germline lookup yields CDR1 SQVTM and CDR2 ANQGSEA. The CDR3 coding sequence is TGCAGCGTTGCACCAGGGGGCTCCTACGAGCAGTACTTC. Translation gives CSVAPGGSYEQYF.

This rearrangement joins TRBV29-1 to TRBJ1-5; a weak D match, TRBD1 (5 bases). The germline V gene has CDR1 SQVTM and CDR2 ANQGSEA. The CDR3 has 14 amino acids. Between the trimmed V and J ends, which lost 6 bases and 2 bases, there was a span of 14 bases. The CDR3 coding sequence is TGCAGCGTGGAGACGGGGGTGGGCAATCAGCCCCAGCATTTT. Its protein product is CSVETGVGNQPQHF.

CDR3 amino acids: CASSVDTGTGPNSPLHF. The CDR3, as DNA: TGTGCCAGCAGCGTAGATACGGGGACAGGGCCCAATTCACCCCTCCACTTT. The chain couples TRBV9 to TRBJ1-6; TRBD1 aligns across 9 bases. Trimming took 0 bases from V and 7 from J; bases not matched to a gene: 8. Germline V gives CDR1 SGDLS, CDR2 YYNGEE. CDR3 size: 17 residues.

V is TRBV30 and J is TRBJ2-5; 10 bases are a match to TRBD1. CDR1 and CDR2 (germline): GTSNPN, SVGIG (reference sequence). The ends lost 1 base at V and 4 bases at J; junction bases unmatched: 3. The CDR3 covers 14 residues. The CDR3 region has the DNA TGTGCCTGGAGTGGGACAGGGGGTGCAGAGACCCAGTACTTC. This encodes CAWSGTGGAETQYF.

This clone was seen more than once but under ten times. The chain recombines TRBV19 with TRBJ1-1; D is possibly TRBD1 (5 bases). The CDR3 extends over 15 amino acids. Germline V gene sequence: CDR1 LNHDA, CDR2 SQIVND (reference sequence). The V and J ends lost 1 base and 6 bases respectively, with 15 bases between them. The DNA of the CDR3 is TGTGCCAGTAGTATAGGGTCGGGCCCGGGGGCTGAAGCTTTCTTT. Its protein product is CASSIGSGPGAEAFF.

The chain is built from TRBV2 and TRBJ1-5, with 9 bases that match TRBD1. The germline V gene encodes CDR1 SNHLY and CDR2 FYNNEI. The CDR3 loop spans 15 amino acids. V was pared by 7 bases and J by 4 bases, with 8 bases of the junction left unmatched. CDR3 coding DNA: TGTGCCAGCACCCTCACGACAGGGGGGAATCAGCCCCAGCATTTT. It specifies CASTLTTGGNQPQHF. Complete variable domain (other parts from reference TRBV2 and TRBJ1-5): EPEVTQTPSHQVTQMGQEVILRCVPISNHLYFYWYRQILGQKVEFLVSFYNNEISEKSEIFDDQFSVERPDGSNFTLKIRSTKLEDSAMYFCASTLTTGGNQPQHFGDGTRLSIL.

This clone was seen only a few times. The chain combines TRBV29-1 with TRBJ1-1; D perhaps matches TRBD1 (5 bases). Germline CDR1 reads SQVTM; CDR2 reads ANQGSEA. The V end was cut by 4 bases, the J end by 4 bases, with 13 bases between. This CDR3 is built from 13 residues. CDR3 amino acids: CSVGDQGATEAFF. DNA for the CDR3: TGCAGCGTTGGGGACCAGGGTGCCACTGAAGCTTTCTTT.

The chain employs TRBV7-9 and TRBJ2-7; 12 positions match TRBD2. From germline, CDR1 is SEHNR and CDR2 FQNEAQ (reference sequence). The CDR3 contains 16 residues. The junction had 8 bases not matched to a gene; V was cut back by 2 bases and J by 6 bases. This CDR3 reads CASSLLTSGGRSEQYF. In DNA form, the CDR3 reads TGTGCCAGCAGCTTATTGACTAGCGGGGGTCGGTCCGAGCAGTACTTC.

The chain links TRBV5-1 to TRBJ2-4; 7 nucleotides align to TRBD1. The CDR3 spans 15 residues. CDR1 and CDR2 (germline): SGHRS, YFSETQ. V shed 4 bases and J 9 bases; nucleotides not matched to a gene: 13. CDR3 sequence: CASSPGQSLNSIQYF. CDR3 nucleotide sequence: TGCGCCAGCAGCCCGGGACAGTCCCTAAATAGCATTCAGTACTTC.

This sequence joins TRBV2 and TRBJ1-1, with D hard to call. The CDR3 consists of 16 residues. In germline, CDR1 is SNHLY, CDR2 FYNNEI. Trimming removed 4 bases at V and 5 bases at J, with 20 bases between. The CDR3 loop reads CASSGDIRQGRTEAFF. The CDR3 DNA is TGTGCCAGCAGTGGCGACATCCGGCAAGGTAGGACTGAAGCTTTCTTT.

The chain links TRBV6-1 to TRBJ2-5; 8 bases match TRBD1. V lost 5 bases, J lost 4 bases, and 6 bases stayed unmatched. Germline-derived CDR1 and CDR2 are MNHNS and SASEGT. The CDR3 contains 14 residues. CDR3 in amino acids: CASSKDRVVETQYF. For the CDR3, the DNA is TGTGCCAGCAGTAAGGACAGGGTCGTAGAGACCCAGTACTTC.

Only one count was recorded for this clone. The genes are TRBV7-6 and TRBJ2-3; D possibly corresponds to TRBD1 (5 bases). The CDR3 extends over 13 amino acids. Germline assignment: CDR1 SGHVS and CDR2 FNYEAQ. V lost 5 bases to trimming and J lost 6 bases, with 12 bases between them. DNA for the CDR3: TGTGCCAGCAGCCTTTCAAGGGGCGATACGCAGTATTTT. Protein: CASSLSRGDTQYF.

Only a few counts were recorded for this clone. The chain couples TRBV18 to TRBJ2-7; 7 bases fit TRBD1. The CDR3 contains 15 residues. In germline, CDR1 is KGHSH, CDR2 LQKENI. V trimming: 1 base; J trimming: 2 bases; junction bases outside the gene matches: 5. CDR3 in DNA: TGTGCCAGCTCACCACGAAGGACAGGTACCTACGAGCAGTACTTC. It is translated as CASSPRRTGTYEQYF. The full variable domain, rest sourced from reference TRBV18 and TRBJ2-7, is NAGVMQNPRHLVRRRGQEARLRCSPMKGHSHVYWYRQLPEEGLKFMVYLQKENIIDESGMPKERFSAEFPKEGPSILRIQQVVRGDSAAYFCASSPRRTGTYEQYFGPGTRLTVT.

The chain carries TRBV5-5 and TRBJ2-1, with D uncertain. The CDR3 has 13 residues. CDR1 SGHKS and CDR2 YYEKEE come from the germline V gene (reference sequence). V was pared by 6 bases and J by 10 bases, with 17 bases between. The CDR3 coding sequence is TGTGCCAGCACCTCGATCGGAGTTGGCGAGCAGTTCTTC. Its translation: CASTSIGVGEQFF.

CDR3 sequence: CASSLPGAFSGANVLTF. In DNA, the CDR3 is TGTGCCAGCAGCTTACCAGGGGCCTTTTCTGGGGCCAACGTCCTGACTTTC. The chain combines TRBV7-2 with TRBJ2-6; D might be TRBD1 (6 bases). V shed 2 bases and J shed 1 base, with 12 bases lying between them. The CDR3 length is 17 residues. Germline assignment: CDR1 SGHTA and CDR2 FQGNSA.

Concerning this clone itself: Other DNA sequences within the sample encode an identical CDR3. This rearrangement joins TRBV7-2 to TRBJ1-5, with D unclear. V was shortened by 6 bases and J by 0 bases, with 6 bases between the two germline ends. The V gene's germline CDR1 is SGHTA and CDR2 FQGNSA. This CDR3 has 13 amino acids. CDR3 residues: CASSLSSNQPQHF. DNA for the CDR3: TGTGCCAGCAGTCTAAGTAGCAATCAGCCCCAGCATTTT.

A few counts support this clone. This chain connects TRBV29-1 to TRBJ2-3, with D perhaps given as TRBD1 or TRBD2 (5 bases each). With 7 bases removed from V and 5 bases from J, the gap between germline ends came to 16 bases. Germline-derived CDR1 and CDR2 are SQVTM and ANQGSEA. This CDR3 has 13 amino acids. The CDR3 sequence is CSAKGNRGDTQYF. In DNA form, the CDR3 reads TGCAGCGCCAAGGGGAACCGGGGAGATACGCAGTATTTT.

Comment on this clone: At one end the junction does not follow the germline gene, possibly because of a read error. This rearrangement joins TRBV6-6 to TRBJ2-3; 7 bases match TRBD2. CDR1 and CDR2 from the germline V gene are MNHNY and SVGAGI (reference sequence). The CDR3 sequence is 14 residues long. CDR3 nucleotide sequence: TGTGCCATCAGTTCCGGGACTACCACAGATACGCAGTATTTT. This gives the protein CAISSGTTTDTQYF.